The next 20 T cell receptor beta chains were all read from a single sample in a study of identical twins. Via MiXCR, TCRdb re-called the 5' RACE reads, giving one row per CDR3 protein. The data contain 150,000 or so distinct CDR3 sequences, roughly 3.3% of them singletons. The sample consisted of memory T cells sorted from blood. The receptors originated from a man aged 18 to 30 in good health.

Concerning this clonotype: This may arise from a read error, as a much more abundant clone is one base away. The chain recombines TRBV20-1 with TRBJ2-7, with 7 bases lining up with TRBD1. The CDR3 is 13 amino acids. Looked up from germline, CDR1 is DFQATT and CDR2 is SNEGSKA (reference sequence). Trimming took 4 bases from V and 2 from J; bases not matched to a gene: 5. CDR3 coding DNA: TGCAGTGCTACGGACAGGACAACCTACGAGCAGTACTTC. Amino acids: CSATDRTTYEQYF.

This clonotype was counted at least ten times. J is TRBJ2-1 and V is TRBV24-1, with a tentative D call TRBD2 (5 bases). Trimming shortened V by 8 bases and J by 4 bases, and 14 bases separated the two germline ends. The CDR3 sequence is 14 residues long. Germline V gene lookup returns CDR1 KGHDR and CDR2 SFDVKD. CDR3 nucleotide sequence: TGTGCCACCAATGAGGGAGAGGCTTACAATGAGCAGTTCTTC. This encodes CATNEGEAYNEQFF.

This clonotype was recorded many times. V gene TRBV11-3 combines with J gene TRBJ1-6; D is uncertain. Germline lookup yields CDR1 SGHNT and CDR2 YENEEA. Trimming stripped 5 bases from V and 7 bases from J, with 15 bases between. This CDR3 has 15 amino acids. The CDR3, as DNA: TGTGCCAGCAGCCTTATGACCGCGACCAATTCACCCCTCCACTTT. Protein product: CASSLMTATNSPLHF.

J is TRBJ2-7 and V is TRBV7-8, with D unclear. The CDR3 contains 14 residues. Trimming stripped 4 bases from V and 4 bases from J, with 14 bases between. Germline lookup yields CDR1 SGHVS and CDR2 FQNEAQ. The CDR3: CASSSQVQVYEQYF. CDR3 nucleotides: TGTGCCAGCAGCTCTCAGGTTCAAGTTTACGAGCAGTACTTC.

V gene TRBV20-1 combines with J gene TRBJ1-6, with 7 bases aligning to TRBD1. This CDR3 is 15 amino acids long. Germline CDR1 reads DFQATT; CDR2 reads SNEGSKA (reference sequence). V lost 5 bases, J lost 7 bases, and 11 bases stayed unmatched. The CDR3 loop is CSAGDSNRVNSPLHF. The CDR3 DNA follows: TGCAGTGCTGGGGACAGCAATCGGGTCAATTCACCCCTCCACTTT.

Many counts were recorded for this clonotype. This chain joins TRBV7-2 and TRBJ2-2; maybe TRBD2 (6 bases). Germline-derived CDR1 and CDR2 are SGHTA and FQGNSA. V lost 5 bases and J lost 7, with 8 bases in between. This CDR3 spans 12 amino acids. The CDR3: CASSTSRGELFF. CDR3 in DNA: TGTGCCAGCAGCACTAGCCGCGGGGAGCTGTTTTTT.

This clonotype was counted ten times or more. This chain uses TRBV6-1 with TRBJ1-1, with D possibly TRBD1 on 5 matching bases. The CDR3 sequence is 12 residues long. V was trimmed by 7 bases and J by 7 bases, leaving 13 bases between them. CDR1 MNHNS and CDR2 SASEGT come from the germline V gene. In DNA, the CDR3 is TGTGCCAGCATGGGGGACGGGAGTGAAGCTTTCTTT. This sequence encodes CASMGDGSEAFF.

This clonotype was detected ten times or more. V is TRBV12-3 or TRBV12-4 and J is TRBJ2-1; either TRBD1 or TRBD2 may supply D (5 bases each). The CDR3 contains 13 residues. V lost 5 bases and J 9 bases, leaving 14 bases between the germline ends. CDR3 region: CASSRDERSEQFF. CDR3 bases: TGTGCCAGCAGTCGGGACGAACGGTCTGAGCAGTTCTTC.

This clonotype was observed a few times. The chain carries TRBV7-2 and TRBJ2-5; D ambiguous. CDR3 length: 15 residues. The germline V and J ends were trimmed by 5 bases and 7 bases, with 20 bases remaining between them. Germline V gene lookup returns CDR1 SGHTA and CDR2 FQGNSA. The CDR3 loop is CASSPDRSTPGTQYF. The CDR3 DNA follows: TGTGCCAGCAGCCCAGACCGGTCTACCCCGGGGACCCAGTACTTC.

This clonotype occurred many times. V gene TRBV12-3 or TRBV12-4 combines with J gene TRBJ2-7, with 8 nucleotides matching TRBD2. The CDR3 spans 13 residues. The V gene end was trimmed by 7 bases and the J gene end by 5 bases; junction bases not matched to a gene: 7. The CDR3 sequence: CASNREGLHEQYF. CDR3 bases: TGTGCCAGCAACCGGGAGGGCCTCCACGAGCAGTACTTC.

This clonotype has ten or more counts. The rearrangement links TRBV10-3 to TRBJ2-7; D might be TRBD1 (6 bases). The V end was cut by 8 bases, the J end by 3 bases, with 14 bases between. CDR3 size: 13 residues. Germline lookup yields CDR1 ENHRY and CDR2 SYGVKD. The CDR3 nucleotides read TGTGCCATCTGCGGACAGAGACTCTACGAGCAGTACGTC. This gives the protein CAICGQRLYEQYV.

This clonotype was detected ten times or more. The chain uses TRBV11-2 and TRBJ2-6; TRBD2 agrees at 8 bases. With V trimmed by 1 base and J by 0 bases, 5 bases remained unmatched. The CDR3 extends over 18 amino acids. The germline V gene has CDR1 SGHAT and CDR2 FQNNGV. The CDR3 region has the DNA TGTGCCAGCAGCTTAGTGGGCGGGGGGAGCTCTGGGGCCAACGTCCTGACTTTC. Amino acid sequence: CASSLVGGGSSGANVLTF. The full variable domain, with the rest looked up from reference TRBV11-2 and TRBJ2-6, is EAGVAQSPRYKIIEKRQSVAFWCNPISGHATLYWYQQILGQGPKLLIQFQNNGVVDDSQLPKDRFSAERLKGVDSTLKIQPAKLEDSAVYLCASSLVGGGSSGANVLTFGAGSRLTVL.

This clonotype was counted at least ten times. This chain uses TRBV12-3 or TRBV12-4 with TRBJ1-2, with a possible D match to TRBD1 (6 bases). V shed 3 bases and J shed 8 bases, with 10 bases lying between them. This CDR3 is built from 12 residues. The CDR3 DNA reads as TGTGCCAGCAGTTTGGGGGGGCTCGGCTACACCTTC. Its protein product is CASSLGGLGYTF.

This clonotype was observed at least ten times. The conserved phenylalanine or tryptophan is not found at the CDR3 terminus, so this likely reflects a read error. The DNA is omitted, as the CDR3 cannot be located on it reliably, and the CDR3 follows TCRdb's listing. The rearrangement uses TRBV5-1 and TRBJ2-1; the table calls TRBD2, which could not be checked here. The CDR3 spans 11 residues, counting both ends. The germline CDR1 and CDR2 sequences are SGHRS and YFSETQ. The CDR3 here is CASSLSSLKFP.

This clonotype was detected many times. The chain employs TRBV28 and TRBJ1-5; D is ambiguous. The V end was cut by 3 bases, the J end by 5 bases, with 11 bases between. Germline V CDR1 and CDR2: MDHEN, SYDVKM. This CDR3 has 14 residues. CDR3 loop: CASSFLTTHQPQHF. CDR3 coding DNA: TGTGCCAGCAGTTTCCTGACGACGCATCAGCCCCAGCATTTT.

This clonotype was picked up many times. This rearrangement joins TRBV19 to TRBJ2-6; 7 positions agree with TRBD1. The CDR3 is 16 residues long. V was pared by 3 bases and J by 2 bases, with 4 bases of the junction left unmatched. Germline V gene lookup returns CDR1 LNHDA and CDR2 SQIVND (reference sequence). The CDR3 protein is CASSIRGPTGANVLTF. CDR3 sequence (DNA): TGTGCCAGTAGTATTAGGGGGCCAACTGGGGCCAACGTCCTGACTTTC.

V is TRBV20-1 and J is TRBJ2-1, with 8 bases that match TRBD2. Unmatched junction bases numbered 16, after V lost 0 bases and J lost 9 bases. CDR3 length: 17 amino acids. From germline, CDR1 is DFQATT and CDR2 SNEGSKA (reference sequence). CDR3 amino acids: CSARDRRRASGLIEQFF. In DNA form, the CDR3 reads TGCAGTGCTAGAGATCGGAGGAGGGCTAGCGGGTTAATTGAGCAGTTCTTC.

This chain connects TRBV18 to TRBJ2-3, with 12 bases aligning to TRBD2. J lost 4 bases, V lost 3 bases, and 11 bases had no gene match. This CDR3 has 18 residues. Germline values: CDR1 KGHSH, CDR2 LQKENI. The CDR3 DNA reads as TGTGCCAGCTCACCTAGAATACGGACTAGCGGGACGCCAGATACGCAGTATTTT. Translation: CASSPRIRTSGTPDTQYF.

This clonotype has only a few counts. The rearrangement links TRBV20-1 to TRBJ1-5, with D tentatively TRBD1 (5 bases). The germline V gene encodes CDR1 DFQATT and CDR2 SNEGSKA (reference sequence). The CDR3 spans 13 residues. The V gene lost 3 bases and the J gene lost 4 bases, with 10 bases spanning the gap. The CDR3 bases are TGCAGTGCTAGTAGCAGGGATAATCAGCCCCAGCATTTT. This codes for CSASSRDNQPQHF.

The CDR3: CASSPLSGQETQYF. As DNA, the CDR3 is TGTGCCAGCAGCCCCCTCTCCGGCCAAGAGACCCAGTACTTC. The chain combines TRBV3-1 with TRBJ2-5, with D uncertain. The CDR3 covers 14 residues. Trimming removed 4 bases at V and 1 base at J, with 10 bases between. In germline, CDR1 is LGHDT, CDR2 YNNKEL (reference sequence).